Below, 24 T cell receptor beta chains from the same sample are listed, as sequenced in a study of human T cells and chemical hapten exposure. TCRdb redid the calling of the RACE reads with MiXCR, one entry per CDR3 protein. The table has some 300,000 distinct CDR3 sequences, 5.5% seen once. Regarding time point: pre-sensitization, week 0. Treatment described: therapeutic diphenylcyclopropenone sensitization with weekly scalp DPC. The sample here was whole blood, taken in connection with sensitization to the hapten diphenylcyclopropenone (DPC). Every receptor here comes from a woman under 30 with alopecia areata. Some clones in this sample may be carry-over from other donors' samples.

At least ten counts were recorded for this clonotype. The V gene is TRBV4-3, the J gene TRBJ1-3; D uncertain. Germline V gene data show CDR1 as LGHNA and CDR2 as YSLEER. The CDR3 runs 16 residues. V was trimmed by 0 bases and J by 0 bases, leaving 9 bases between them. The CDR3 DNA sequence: TGCGCCAGCAGCCAAGATGGGCTCAGCTCTGGAAACACCATATATTTT. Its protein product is CASSQDGLSSGNTIYF.

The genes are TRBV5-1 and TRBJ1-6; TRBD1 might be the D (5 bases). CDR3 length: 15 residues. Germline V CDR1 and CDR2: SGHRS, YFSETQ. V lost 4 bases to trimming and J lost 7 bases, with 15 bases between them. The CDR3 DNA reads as TGCGCCAGCAGCACCACCGGGACCGAGAATTCACCCCTCCACTTT. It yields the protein CASSTTGTENSPLHF.

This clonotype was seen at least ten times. The CDR3 region has the DNA TGTGCCAGCAGTTCCGGGACAGAGAGCCAGCCCCAGCATTTT. It specifies CASSSGTESQPQHF. The chain combines TRBV6-2 or TRBV6-3 with TRBJ1-5, with 7 bases lining up with TRBD1. Germline assignment: CDR1 MNHEY and CDR2 SVGEGT. J lost 7 bases, V lost 4 bases, and 7 bases had no gene match. The CDR3 is made up of 14 amino acids.

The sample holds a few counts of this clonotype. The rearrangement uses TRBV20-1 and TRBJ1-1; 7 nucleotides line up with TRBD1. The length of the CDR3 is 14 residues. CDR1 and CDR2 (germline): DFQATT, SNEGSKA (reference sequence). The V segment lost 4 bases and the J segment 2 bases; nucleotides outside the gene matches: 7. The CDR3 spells CSATQQGPNTEAFF. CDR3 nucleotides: TGCAGTGCTACTCAACAGGGGCCCAACACTGAAGCTTTCTTT.

The CDR3 DNA reads TGTGCCAGCAGTTTAAAAGGGACCGAGCAGTACTTC. Translation: CASSLKGTEQYF. This rearrangement joins TRBV12-3 or TRBV12-4 to TRBJ2-7; D tentatively fits TRBD1 or TRBD2 (5 bases each). The CDR3 spans 12 residues. Trimming took off 2 bases at V and 6 bases at J, with 8 bases between the two ends.

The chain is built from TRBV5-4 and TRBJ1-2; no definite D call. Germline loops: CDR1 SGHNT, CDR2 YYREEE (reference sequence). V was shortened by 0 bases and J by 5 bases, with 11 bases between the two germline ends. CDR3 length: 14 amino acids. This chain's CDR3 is CASSLGQNGYGYTF. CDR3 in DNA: TGTGCCAGCAGCTTGGGGCAGAACGGGTATGGCTACACCTTC.

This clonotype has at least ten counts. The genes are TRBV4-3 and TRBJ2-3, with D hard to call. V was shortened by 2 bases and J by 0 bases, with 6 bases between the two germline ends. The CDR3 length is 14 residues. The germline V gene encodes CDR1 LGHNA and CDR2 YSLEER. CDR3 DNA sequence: TGCGCCAGCAGCCAACTCGACAGCACAGATACGCAGTATTTT. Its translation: CASSQLDSTDTQYF.

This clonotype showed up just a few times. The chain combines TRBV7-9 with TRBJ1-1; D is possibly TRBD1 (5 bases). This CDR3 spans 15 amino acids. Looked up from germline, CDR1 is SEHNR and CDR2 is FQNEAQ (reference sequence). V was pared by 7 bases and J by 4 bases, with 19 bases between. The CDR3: CASTPALPGGTEAFF. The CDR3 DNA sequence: TGTGCCAGCACTCCGGCCCTGCCTGGGGGCACTGAAGCTTTCTTT.

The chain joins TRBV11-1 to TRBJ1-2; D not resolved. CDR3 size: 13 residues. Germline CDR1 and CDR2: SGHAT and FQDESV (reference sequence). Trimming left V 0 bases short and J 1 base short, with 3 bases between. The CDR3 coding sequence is TGTGCCAGCAGCTTAGCCTATAACTATGGCTACACCTTC. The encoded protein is CASSLAYNYGYTF.

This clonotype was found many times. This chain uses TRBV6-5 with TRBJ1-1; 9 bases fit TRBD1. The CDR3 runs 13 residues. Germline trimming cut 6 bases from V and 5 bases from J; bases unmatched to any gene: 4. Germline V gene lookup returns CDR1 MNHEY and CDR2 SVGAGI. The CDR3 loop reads CASRGTGRTEAFF. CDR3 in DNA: TGTGCCAGCAGGGGGACAGGGAGGACTGAAGCTTTCTTT.

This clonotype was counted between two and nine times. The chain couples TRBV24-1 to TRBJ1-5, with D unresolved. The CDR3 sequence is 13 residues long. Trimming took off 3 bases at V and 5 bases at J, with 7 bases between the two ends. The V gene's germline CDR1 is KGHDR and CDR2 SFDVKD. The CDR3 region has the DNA TGTGCCACCAGTGATCGCGGAGATCAGCCCCAGCATTTT. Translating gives CATSDRGDQPQHF.

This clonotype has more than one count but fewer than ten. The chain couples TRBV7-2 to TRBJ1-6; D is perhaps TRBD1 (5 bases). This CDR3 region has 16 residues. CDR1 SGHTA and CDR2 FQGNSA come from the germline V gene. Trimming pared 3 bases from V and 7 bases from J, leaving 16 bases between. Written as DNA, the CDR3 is TGTGCCAGCAGCTTGAGGGGATTAGGGGCAAATTCACCCCTCCACTTT. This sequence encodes CASSLRGLGANSPLHF.

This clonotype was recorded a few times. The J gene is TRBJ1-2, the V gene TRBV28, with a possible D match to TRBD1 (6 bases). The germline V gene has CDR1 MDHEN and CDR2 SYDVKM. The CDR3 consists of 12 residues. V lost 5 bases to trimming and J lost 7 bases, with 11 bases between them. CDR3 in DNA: TGTGCCAGCAGTAACAGGGTTGGTGGCTACACCTTC. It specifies CASSNRVGGYTF.

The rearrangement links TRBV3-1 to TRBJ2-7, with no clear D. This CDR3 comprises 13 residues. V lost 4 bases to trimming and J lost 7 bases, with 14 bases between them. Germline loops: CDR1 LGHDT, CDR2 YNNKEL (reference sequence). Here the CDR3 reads CASSRGTTEEQYF. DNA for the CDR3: TGTGCCAGCAGCCGCGGTACCACCGAAGAGCAGTACTTC.

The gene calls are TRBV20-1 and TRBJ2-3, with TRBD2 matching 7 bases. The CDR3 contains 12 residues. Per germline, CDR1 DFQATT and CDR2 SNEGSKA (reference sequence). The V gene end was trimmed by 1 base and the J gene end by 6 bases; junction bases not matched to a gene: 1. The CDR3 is CSARGSGDTQYF. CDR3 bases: TGCAGTGCTAGAGGTAGCGGGGATACGCAGTATTTT.

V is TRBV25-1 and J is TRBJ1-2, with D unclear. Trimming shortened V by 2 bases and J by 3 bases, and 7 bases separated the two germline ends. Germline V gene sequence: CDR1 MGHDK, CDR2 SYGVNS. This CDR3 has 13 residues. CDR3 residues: CASSERGYYGYTF. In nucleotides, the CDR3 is TGTGCCAGCAGTGAAAGAGGTTACTATGGCTACACCTTC.

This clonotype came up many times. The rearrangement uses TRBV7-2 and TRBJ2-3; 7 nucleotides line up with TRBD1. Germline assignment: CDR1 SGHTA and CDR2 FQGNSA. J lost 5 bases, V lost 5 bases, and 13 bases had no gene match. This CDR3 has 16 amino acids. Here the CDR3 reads CASSPTGVWVEDTQYF. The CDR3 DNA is TGTGCCAGCAGCCCCACAGGGGTATGGGTAGAAGATACGCAGTATTTT.

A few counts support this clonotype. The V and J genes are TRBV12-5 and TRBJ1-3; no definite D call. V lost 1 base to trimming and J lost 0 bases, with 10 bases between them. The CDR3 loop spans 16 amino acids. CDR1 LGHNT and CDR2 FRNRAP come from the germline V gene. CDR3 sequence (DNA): TGTGCTAGTGGTTTGGGTCATCTGAGCTCTGGAAACACCATATATTTT. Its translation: CASGLGHLSSGNTIYF.

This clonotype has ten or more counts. The CDR3, as DNA: TGTGCCAGCGGACTGGGAGTATACGAGCAGTACTTC. Protein: CASGLGVYEQYF. This chain links TRBV14 with TRBJ2-7; TRBD2 is a possible D gene (5 bases). The CDR3 length is 12 residues. V lost 8 bases and J 4 bases, leaving 12 bases between the germline ends. The germline V gene has CDR1 SGHDN and CDR2 FVKESK.

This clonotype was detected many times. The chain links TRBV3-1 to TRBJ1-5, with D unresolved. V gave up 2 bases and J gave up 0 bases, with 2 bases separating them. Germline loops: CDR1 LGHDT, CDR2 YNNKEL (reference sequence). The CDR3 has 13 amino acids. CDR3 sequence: CASSQFSNQPQHF. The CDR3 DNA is TGTGCCAGCAGCCAATTTAGCAATCAGCCCCAGCATTTT.

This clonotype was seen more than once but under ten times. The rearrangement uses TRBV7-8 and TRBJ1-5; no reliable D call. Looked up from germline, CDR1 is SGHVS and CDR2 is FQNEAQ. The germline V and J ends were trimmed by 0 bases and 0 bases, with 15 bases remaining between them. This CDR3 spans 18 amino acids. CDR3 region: CASSLARALLYSNQPQHF. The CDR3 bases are TGTGCCAGCAGCTTAGCGCGGGCACTACTCTATAGCAATCAGCCCCAGCATTTT.

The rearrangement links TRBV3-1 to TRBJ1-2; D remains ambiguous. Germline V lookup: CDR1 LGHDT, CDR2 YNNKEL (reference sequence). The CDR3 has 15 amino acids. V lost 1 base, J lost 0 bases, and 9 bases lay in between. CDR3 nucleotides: TGTGCCAGCAGCCAAGGTCTGAAAGCTAACTATGGCTACACCTTC. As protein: CASSQGLKANYGYTF.

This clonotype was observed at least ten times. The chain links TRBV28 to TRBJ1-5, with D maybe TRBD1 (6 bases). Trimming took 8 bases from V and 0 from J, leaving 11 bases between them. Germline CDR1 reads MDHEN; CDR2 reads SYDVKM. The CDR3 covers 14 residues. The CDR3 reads CASRGQLSNQPQHF. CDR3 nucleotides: TGTGCCAGCCGTGGACAGCTTAGCAATCAGCCCCAGCATTTT. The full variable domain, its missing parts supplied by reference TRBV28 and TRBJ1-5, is DVKVTQSSRYLVKRTGEKVFLECVQDMDHENMFWYRQDPGLGLRLIYFSYDVKMKEKGDIPEGYSVSREKKERFSLILESASTNQTSMYLCASRGQLSNQPQHFGDGTRLSIL.

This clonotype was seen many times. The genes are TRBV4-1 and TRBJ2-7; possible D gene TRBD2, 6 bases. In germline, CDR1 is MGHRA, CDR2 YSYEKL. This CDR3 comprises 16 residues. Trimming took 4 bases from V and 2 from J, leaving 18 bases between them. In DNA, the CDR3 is TGCGCCAGCAGCCCGGTCCCGGGACTGACGCCCTACGAGCAGTACTTC. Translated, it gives CASSPVPGLTPYEQYF.